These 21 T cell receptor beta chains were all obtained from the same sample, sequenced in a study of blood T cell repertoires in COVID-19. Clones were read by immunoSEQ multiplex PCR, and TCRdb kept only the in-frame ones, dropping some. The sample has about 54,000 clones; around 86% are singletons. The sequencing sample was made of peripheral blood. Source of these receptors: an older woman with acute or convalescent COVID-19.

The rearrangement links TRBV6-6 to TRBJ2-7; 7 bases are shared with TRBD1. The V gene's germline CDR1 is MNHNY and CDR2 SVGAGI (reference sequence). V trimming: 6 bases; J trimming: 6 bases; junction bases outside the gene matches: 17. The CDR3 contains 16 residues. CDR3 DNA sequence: TGTGCCAGCAGACGATCCGCAGGGGGTCTGGGTGTCGAGCAGTACTTC. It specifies CASRRSAGGLGVEQYF.

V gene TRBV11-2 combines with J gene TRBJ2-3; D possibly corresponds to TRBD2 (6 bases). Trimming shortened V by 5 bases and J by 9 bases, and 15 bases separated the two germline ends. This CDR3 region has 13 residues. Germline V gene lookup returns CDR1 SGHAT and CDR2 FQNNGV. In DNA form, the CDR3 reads TGTGCCAGCAGCCTCGTTGGAGGGCCAACGCAGTATTTT. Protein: CASSLVGGPTQYF.

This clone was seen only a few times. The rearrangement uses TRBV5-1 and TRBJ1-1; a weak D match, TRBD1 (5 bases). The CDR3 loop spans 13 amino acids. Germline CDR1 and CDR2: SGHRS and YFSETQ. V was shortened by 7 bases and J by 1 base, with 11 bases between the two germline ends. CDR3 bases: TGCGCCAGCTACCAAGACAGGAACACTGAAGCTTTCTTT. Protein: CASYQDRNTEAFF.

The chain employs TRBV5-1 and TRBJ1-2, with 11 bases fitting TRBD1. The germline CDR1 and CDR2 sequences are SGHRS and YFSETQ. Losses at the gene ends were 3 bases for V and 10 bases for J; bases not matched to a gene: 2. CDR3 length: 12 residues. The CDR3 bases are TGCGCCAGCAGCTCGGGACAGGGGGTCTACACCTTC. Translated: CASSSGQGVYTF. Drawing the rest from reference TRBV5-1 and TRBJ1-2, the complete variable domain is KAGVTQTPRYLIKTRGQQVTLSCSPISGHRSVSWYQQTPGQGLQFLFEYFSETQRNKGNFPGRFSGRQFSNSRSEMNVSTLELGDSALYLCASSSGQGVYTFGSGTRLTVV.

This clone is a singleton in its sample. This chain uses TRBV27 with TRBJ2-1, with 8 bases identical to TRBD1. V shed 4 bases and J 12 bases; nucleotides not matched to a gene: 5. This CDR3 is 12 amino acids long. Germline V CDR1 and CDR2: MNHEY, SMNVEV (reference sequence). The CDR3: CASSYGQGRQFF. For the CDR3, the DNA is TGTGCCAGCAGTTACGGACAGGGAAGGCAGTTCTTC.

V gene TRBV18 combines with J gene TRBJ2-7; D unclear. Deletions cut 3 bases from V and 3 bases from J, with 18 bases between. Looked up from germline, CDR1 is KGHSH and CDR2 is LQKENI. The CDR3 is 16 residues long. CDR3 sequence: CASSPNGPWANYEQYF. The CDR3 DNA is TGTGCCAGCTCACCGAATGGCCCCTGGGCGAACTACGAGCAGTACTTC.

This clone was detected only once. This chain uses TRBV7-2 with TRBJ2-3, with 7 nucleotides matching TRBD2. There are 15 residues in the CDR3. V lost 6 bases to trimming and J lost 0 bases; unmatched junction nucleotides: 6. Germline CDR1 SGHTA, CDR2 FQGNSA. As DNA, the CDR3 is TGTGCCAGCAGTTTTAACGGGGGGAGCACAGATACGCAGTATTTT. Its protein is CASSFNGGSTDTQYF.

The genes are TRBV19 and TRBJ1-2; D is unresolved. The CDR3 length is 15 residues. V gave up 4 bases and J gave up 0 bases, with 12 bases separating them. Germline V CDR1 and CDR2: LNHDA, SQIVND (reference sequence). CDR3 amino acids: CASSSEARSNYGYTF. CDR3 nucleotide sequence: TGTGCCAGTAGTAGTGAGGCGCGTTCTAACTATGGCTACACCTTC.

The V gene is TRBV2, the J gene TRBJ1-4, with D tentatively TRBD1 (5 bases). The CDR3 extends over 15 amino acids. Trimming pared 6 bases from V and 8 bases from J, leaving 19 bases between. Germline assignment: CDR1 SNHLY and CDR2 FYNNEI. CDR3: CASSPPGGVSEKLFF. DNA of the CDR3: TGTGCCAGCAGCCCCCCGGGGGGGGTAAGCGAAAAACTGTTTTTT.

The CDR3 sequence is CATSEVGRSSYEQYF. CDR3 coding DNA: TGTGCCACCTCCGAGGTAGGGAGGAGCTCCTACGAGCAGTACTTC. The rearrangement joins TRBV28 to TRBJ2-7; TRBD2 might be the D (6 bases). V lost 10 bases to trimming and J lost 0 bases, with 19 bases between them. This CDR3 is built from 15 residues. Germline CDR1 MDHEN, CDR2 SYDVKM.

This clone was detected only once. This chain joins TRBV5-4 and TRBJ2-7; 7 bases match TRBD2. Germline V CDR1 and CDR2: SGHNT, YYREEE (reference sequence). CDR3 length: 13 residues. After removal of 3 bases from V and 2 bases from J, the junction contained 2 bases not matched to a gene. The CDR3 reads CASSSRGTYEQYF. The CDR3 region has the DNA TGTGCCAGCAGCTCGCGGGGGACCTACGAGCAGTACTTC.

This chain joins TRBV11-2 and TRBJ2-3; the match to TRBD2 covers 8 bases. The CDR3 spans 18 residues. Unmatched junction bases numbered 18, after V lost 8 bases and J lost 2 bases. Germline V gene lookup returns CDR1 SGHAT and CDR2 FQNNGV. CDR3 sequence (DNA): TGTGCCAGCGGCAAGCCCAGAGTTGGCGGGAGGTTCACAGATACGCAGTATTTT. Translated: CASGKPRVGGRFTDTQYF.

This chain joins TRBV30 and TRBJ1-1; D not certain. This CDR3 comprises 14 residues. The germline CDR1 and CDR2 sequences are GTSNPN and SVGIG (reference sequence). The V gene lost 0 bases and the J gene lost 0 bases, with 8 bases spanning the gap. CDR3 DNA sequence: TGTGCCTGGAGTGTACTACGGATGAACACTGAAGCTTTCTTT. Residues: CAWSVLRMNTEAFF.

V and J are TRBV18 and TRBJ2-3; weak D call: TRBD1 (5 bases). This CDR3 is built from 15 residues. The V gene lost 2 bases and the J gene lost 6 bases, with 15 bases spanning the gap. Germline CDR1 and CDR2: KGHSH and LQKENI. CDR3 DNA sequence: TGTGCCAGCTCACCATTAAGGGGAACGACGGATACGCAGTATTTT. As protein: CASSPLRGTTDTQYF.

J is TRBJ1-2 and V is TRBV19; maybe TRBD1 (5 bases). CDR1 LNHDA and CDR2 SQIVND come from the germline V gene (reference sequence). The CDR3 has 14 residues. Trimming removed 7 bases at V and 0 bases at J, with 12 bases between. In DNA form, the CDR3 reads TGTGCCAGTACTCGGACATTCGCTAACTATGGCTACACCTTC. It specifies CASTRTFANYGYTF.

The CDR3 protein is CASSPRTGGTSTDEQFF. Here the CDR3 DNA reads TGTGCCAGCTCACCCCGGACAGGGGGGACTAGTACGGATGAGCAGTTCTTC. The V gene is TRBV18, the J gene TRBJ2-1; 10 positions match TRBD1. Germline CDR1 KGHSH, CDR2 LQKENI. CDR3 length: 17 residues. V was clipped by 3 bases and J by 8 bases; unmatched bases: 13.

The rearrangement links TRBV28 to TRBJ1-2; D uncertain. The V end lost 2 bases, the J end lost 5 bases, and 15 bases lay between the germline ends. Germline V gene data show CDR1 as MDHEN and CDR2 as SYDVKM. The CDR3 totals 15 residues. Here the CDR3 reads CASSLLLASPYGYTF. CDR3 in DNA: TGTGCCAGCAGTTTACTCCTGGCCTCCCCATATGGCTACACCTTC.

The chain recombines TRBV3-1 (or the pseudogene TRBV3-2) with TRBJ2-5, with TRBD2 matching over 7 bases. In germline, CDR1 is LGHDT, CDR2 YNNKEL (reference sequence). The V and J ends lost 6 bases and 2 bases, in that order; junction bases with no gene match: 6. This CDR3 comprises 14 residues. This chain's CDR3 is CASRDRGVQETQYF. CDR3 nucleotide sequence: TGTGCCAGCAGGGACCGGGGGGTTCAAGAGACCCAGTACTTC.

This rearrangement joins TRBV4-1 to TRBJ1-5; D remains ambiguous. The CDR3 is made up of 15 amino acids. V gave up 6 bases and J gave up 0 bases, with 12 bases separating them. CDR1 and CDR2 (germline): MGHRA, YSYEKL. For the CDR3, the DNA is TGCGCCAGCAGGCCACAGCAATATAGCAATCAGCCCCAGCATTTT. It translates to CASRPQQYSNQPQHF.

CDR3 coding DNA: TGTGCCAGCAGGACAGATTACCGTTCCGGGGAGCTGTTTTTT. Residues: CASRTDYRSGELFF. The chain uses TRBV6-5 and TRBJ2-2; weak D call: TRBD1 (5 bases). This CDR3 is 14 amino acids long. The V gene lost 6 bases and the J gene lost 6 bases, with 14 bases spanning the gap. Germline V lookup: CDR1 MNHEY, CDR2 SVGAGI.

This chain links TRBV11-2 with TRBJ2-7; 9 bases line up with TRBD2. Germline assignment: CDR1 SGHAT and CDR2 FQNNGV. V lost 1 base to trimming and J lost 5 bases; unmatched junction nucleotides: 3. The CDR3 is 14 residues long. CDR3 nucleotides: TGTGCCAGCAGCTTAGTAGCGGGGGCCCACGAGCAGTACTTC. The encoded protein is CASSLVAGAHEQYF. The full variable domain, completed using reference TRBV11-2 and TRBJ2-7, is EAGVAQSPRYKIIEKRQSVAFWCNPISGHATLYWYQQILGQGPKLLIQFQNNGVVDDSQLPKDRFSAERLKGVDSTLKIQPAKLEDSAVYLCASSLVAGAHEQYFGPGTRLTVT.